This T cell receptor (beta chain) was recorded in a study of blood T cell repertoires in COVID-19. Study context: Researchers got acute and convalescent COVID-19 samples from the United States, Italy and Spain. PBMCs, B-cell-depleted T cells, or T cells were the source of the cDNA or gDNA that made up the material.

This CDR3 has 15 amino acids. The germline V gene encodes CDR1 SNHLY and CDR2 FYNNEI. After removal of 3 bases from V and 4 bases from J, the junction contained 7 bases not matched to a gene. Methods used by the authors: Amplifying reference gene primers gave estimates of nucleated cell counts. Only in-frame clones appear in the TCRdb table, and some are missing; sequencing was by immunoSEQ multiplex PCR. Clonal size and the V and J genes are those of that table, whereas D and trimming came from the DNA. The data show some 140,000 clones, roughly 84% seen once. The receptor's source is a woman over 75 with acute or convalescent COVID-19. This chain uses TRBV2 with TRBJ2-7; 9 bases match TRBD2. The sequenced sample consisted of peripheral blood. The CDR3 is CASSDIAGVGYEQYF. The CDR3 DNA reads TGTGCCAGCAGTGACATAGCGGGAGTAGGATACGAGCAGTACTTC.